The 16 T cell receptor beta chains in this list originate from one sample, sequenced in a study of CD8+CD57+ T cells in acquired aplastic anemia. The use of genomic DNA as template underpinned the TCR beta VDJ and CDR3 profiling. TCRdb redid the calling of the reads with MiXCR, one entry per CDR3 protein. The sample includes 400,000 to 450,000 distinct CDR3 sequences, about two thirds of them seen just once. What was sequenced was sorted CD4+, CD8+, or CD8+CD57+ T cells (not recorded which) from PBMCs. These receptors were collected from a human donor in good health, serving as a control.

The chain has TRBV19 and TRBJ2-7; 8 bases line up with TRBD1. CDR1 is LNHDA, CDR2 SQIVND, per germline (reference sequence). V was clipped by 5 bases and J by 9 bases; unmatched bases: 15. The CDR3 contains 15 residues. The CDR3 coding sequence is TGTGCCAGTAGTCTACAGGGGGAACGGACAGACGCGCAGTACTTC. Protein product: CASSLQGERTDAQYF.

The chain carries TRBV5-1 and TRBJ2-7, with TRBD2 identical over 10 bases. The V gene's germline CDR1 is SGHRS and CDR2 YFSETQ. This CDR3 is 14 amino acids long. The DNA of the CDR3 is TGTGCCAGCAGCTTAGCGGGGGGTGCTGACGAGCAGTACGTC. Its translation: CASSLAGGADEQYV.

On this clonotype itself: Sequence at one end of the junction differs from germline and may be a read error. V and J are TRBV6-2 or TRBV6-3 and TRBJ1-5; 8 nucleotides match TRBD1. The CDR3 contains 15 residues. Germline CDR1 MNHEY, CDR2 SVGEGT. The CDR3 sequence is CASGRGTGINQPRHF. The DNA of the CDR3 is TGTGCCAGCGGAAGGGGGACAGGAATCAATCAGCCCCGGCATTTT.

Comments on this clonotype: In this CDR3 the conserved last residue, phenylalanine or tryptophan, is missing, so a read error is likely. The rearrangement uses TRBV7-2 and TRBJ1-1; D gene uncertain. In germline, CDR1 is SGHTA, CDR2 FQGNSA. The CDR3 covers 15 residues. The CDR3 region is CASSLAPAWNTEAFL. In nucleotides, the CDR3 is TGTGCCAGCAGCCTAGCTCCAGCCTGGAACACTGAAGCTTTCCTT.

The chain is built from TRBV20-1 and TRBJ1-2, with 11 nucleotides matching TRBD2. The DNA matches TRBJ2-7 better at its end, which makes the J call doubtful. CDR1 is DFQATT, CDR2 SNEGSKA, per germline (reference sequence). This CDR3 comprises 16 residues. CDR3 nucleotides: TGCAGTGCGGATAAAGGGGGGACTAGCGGTACCTACGAGCAGTACTTC. Translated, it gives CSADKGGTSGTYEQYF.

This clonotype was counted many times. V usage is TRBV20-1 and J usage is TRBJ1-3; TRBD1 might be the D (5 bases). Germline CDR1 reads DFQATT; CDR2 reads SNEGSKA (reference sequence). This CDR3 is built from 14 residues. Trimming pared 7 bases from V and 8 bases from J, leaving 21 bases between. Written as DNA, the CDR3 is TGCAGTGTCCGTGAGGGACGTTCGATAGACACCATATATTTT. The encoded protein is CSVREGRSIDTIYF.

The rearrangement joins TRBV20-1 to TRBJ1-6; D is uncertain. The CDR3 extends over 13 amino acids. The V and J ends lost 6 bases and 9 bases respectively, with 15 bases between them. Germline assignment: CDR1 DFQATT and CDR2 SNEGSKA (reference sequence). The CDR3 DNA follows: TGCAGTGCCCCCCGACTGGCAAGTTCACCCCTCCACTTT. It codes for CSAPRLASSPLHF.

This chain connects TRBV7-2 to TRBJ2-3; TRBD2 agrees at 9 bases. The V gene end was trimmed by 1 base and the J gene end by 4 bases; junction bases not matched to a gene: 6. Germline V gene data show CDR1 as SGHTA and CDR2 as FQGNSA. The CDR3 consists of 16 residues. The CDR3: CASSLVGGGASDTQYF. For the CDR3, the DNA is TGTGCCAGCAGCTTAGTCGGCGGGGGGGCCTCAGATACGCAGTATTTT.

The genes are TRBV10-1 and TRBJ2-7; D is undetermined. Germline CDR1 WNHNN, CDR2 SYGVQD (reference sequence). The CDR3 sequence is 14 residues long. The CDR3 loop is CASRNPDGSYEQYV. The CDR3 nucleotides read TGTGCCAGCAGGAATCCAGACGGCTCCTACGAGCAGTACGTC.

The rearrangement uses TRBV20-1 and TRBJ2-3; D not certain. This CDR3 has 14 residues. Germline V gene lookup returns CDR1 DFQATT and CDR2 SNEGSKA (reference sequence). V dropped 3 bases and J dropped 7 bases, with 17 bases sitting between them. The CDR3 is CSASIAYGYNTQYF. The CDR3 DNA follows: TGCAGTGCTAGTATCGCGTATGGCTACAATACGCAGTATTTT.

The chain recombines TRBV25-1 with TRBJ1-1; no definite D call. The length of the CDR3 is 16 residues. The germline V gene has CDR1 MGHDK and CDR2 SYGVNS. Trimming took off 6 bases at V and 3 bases at J, with 20 bases between the two ends. As DNA, the CDR3 is TGTGCCAGCAGCAGAGCGGGCCACCGGAGAGACACTGAAGCTTTCTTT. Its protein is CASSRAGHRRDTEAFF.

This clonotype was recorded at least ten times. The chain recombines TRBV4-3 with TRBJ1-1; unclear D gene. Per germline, CDR1 LGHNA and CDR2 YSLEER. Trimming shortened V by 0 bases and J by 9 bases, and 17 bases separated the two germline ends. The CDR3 totals 15 residues. CDR3 nucleotide sequence: TGCGCCAGCAGCCAAGAAGGAGGTCAAGGGCTCAAAGCTTTCTTT. This gives the protein CASSQEGGQGLKAFF.

This clonotype has a count of ten or more. V gene TRBV20-1 combines with J gene TRBJ1-5, with a possible D match to TRBD1 (6 bases). Trimming pared 0 bases from V and 6 bases from J, leaving 12 bases between. The CDR3 covers 14 residues. Looked up from germline, CDR1 is DFQATT and CDR2 is SNEGSKA (reference sequence). CDR3: CSARDQQGGQPQHF. As DNA, the CDR3 is TGCAGTGCTAGAGATCAACAGGGCGGTCAGCCCCAGCATTTT.

This clonotype was detected a few times. The germline gene is not matched at one end of the junction; a read error may be the cause. V and J are TRBV29-1 and TRBJ2-2; D gene unclear. The CDR3 contains 15 residues. Per the germline V gene, CDR1 is SQVTM and CDR2 is ANQGSEA. CDR3 region: CSVAPRAANTRELFF. In DNA form, the CDR3 reads TGCAGCGTTGCCCCCCGGGCGGCGAACACCAGGGAGCTGTTTTTT.

V gene TRBV7-9 combines with J gene TRBJ1-2; tentative D call: TRBD1 (5 bases). Per germline, CDR1 SEHNR and CDR2 FQNEAQ (reference sequence). The length of the CDR3 is 15 residues. The V end was cut by 7 bases, the J end by 7 bases, with 22 bases between. The CDR3: CASTGEPDPSSGYTF. For the CDR3, the DNA is TGTGCCAGCACGGGGGAGCCAGACCCTAGCTCTGGCTACACCTTC.

The chain recombines TRBV11-2 with TRBJ2-7; D not resolved. In germline, CDR1 is SGHAT, CDR2 FQNNGV. Trimming removed 1 base at V and 5 bases at J, with 9 bases between. The CDR3 totals 13 residues. The CDR3 protein is CASSLGLVDEQYF. The DNA for the CDR3 is TGTGCCAGCAGCTTAGGATTGGTAGACGAGCAGTACTTC.